Below are 18 T cell receptor beta chains sequenced from a single sample in a study of cytomegalovirus exposure and HLA in healthy donors. With 60 Vbeta and 13 Jbeta primers, the PCR was carried out. TCRdb keeps only in-frame clones here, not all; method: immunoSEQ multiplex PCR. The sample records about 55,000 clones, around four fifths being singletons. Sequenced input: PBMCs. These TCRs come from a man aged 25 to 45 in good health and CMV-seronegative.

The J gene is TRBJ1-1, the V gene TRBV30; D is unresolved. V was cut by 0 bases and J by 3 bases, with 17 bases left in between. Germline lookup yields CDR1 GTSNPN and CDR2 SVGIG (reference sequence). The CDR3 contains 16 residues. The CDR3 DNA is TGTGCCTGGAGTGTACCGAGGGTATTGAGGGACACTGAAGCTTTCTTT. Its translation is CAWSVPRVLRDTEAFF. Supplemented by reference TRBV30 and TRBJ1-1, the full variable domain reads SQTIHQWPATLVQPVGSPLSLECTVEGTSNPNLYWYRQAAGRGLQLLFYSVGIGQISSEVPQNLSASRPQDRQFILSSKKLLLSDSGFYLCAWSVPRVLRDTEAFFGQGTRLTVV.

This clone is a singleton in its sample. The chain combines TRBV6-5 with TRBJ2-1, with 9 bases identical to TRBD2. Germline CDR1 MNHEY, CDR2 SVGAGI. Trimming took 6 bases from V and 4 from J; bases not matched to a gene: 7. The CDR3 is 15 amino acids. CDR3 sequence: CASRPGLASYNEQFF. The CDR3 nucleotides read TGTGCCAGCAGACCCGGACTAGCGTCTTACAATGAGCAGTTCTTC.

The table lists this clone with a count of one. J is TRBJ1-2 and V is TRBV6-6; no reliable D call. Trimming shortened V by 2 bases and J by 4 bases, and 5 bases separated the two germline ends. The length of the CDR3 is 12 residues. Germline V gives CDR1 MNHNY, CDR2 SVGAGI (reference sequence). The CDR3 reads CASSYRGYGYTF. The CDR3 bases are TGTGCCAGCAGTTACCGGGGCTATGGCTACACCTTC.

This clone was observed once. The chain is built from TRBV6-5 and TRBJ2-1; 9 bases are shared with TRBD1. The CDR3 is made up of 16 amino acids. After removal of 3 bases from V and 8 bases from J, the junction contained 11 bases not matched to a gene. Germline loops: CDR1 MNHEY, CDR2 SVGAGI. CDR3 in amino acids: CASSYVGQGLGDEQFF. In DNA form, the CDR3 reads TGTGCCAGCAGTTATGTGGGACAGGGTCTAGGAGATGAGCAGTTCTTC.

The V and J genes are TRBV11-3 and TRBJ2-7; D is unresolved. The CDR3 consists of 13 residues. The V and J ends lost 5 bases and 3 bases respectively, with 11 bases between them. Germline values: CDR1 SGHNT, CDR2 YENEEA. Written as DNA, the CDR3 is TGTGCCAGCAGCCTGTTCGAGGACTACGAGCAGTACTTC. Residues: CASSLFEDYEQYF.

The chain recombines TRBV12-5 with TRBJ2-1, with 8 positions matching TRBD2. The CDR3 runs 12 residues. The J segment lost 14 bases and the V segment lost 4 bases, leaving 7 bases of the junction unmatched. Germline CDR1 LGHNT, CDR2 FRNRAP. In DNA form, the CDR3 reads TGTGCTAGTGGTTCTTCGCCGGGAGGGGAGTTCTTC. It is translated as CASGSSPGGEFF.

This clone was observed a single time. The rearrangement joins TRBV6-1 to TRBJ2-1, with TRBD1 matching over 8 bases. Germline V gene data show CDR1 as MNHNS and CDR2 as SASEGT. This CDR3 comprises 14 residues. With V trimmed by 7 bases and J by 4 bases, 6 bases remained unmatched. The CDR3 loop reads CASTRQGAYNEQFF. In DNA form, the CDR3 reads TGTGCCAGCACGCGGCAGGGGGCTTACAATGAGCAGTTCTTC.

V is TRBV4-1 and J is TRBJ2-7; no definite D call. CDR1 is MGHRA and CDR2 is YSYEKL in the germline V gene. This CDR3 has 15 residues. Trimming took off 1 base at V and 3 bases at J, with 13 bases between the two ends. The CDR3 here is CASSQAFPLSYEQYF. The CDR3 region has the DNA TGCGCCAGCAGCCAAGCATTCCCCCTCAGCTACGAGCAGTACTTC.

The V and J genes are TRBV27 and TRBJ2-3, with D unresolved. The CDR3 extends over 13 amino acids. V gave up 8 bases and J gave up 2 bases, with 11 bases separating them. CDR1 and CDR2 from the germline V gene are MNHEY and SMNVEV (reference sequence). Here the CDR3 reads CASRPSDTDTQYF. The CDR3 region has the DNA TGTGCCAGCCGCCCGAGTGACACAGATACGCAGTATTTT.

The rearrangement uses TRBV5-1 and TRBJ2-1, with 10 nucleotides matching TRBD2. This CDR3 comprises 16 residues. The V segment lost 0 bases and the J segment 6 bases; nucleotides outside the gene matches: 6. The V gene's germline CDR1 is SGHRS and CDR2 YFSETQ. The CDR3 region is CASSLALAGVGNEQFF. The CDR3, as DNA: TGCGCCAGCAGCTTGGCTCTAGCGGGAGTCGGCAATGAGCAGTTCTTC.

This clone appeared a single time. This rearrangement joins TRBV28 to TRBJ2-3; D unclear. From germline, CDR1 is MDHEN and CDR2 SYDVKM. The CDR3 is 12 amino acids. Trimming pared 4 bases from V and 2 bases from J, leaving 4 bases between. As DNA, the CDR3 is TGTGCCAGCAGTTCTCCCACAGATACGCAGTATTTT. It translates to CASSSPTDTQYF.

Written as DNA, the CDR3 is TGTGCCATCAGTGAGGGGGAGACTAATAATTCACCCCTCCACTTT. It translates to CAISEGETNNSPLHF. This rearrangement joins TRBV10-3 to TRBJ1-6; no clear D. This CDR3 contains 15 residues. Germline CDR1 reads ENHRY; CDR2 reads SYGVKD. The V end lost 2 bases, the J end lost 5 bases, and 10 bases lay between the germline ends.

The V gene is TRBV7-9, the J gene TRBJ1-1; a weak D match, TRBD1 (5 bases). The germline gives CDR1 SEHNR, CDR2 FQNEAQ (reference sequence). Trimming pared 3 bases from V and 8 bases from J, leaving 13 bases between. This CDR3 spans 13 amino acids. The CDR3 reads CASSFSGFSEAFF. CDR3 DNA: TGTGCCAGCAGCTTTTCAGGGTTCTCCGAAGCTTTCTTT. Drawing the rest from reference TRBV7-9 and TRBJ1-1, the complete variable domain is DTGVSQNPRHKITKRGQNVTFRCDPISEHNRLYWYRQTLGQGPEFLTYFQNEAQLEKSRLLSDRFSAERPKGSFSTLEIQRTEQGDSAMYLCASSFSGFSEAFFGQGTRLTVV.

The J gene is TRBJ1-1, the V gene TRBV30; TRBD1 is a possible D gene (6 bases). V shed 3 bases and J shed 4 bases, with 15 bases lying between them. This CDR3 has 14 amino acids. The germline V gene has CDR1 GTSNPN and CDR2 SVGIG (reference sequence). CDR3 loop: CAWSWGREFTEAFF. The CDR3 DNA reads TGTGCCTGGAGCTGGGGGCGCGAGTTCACTGAAGCTTTCTTT. Variable domain in full (rest from reference TRBV30 and TRBJ1-1): SQTIHQWPATLVQPVGSPLSLECTVEGTSNPNLYWYRQAAGRGLQLLFYSVGIGQISSEVPQNLSASRPQDRQFILSSKKLLLSDSGFYLCAWSWGREFTEAFFGQGTRLTVV.

V is TRBV30 and J is TRBJ1-5; TRBD1 matches 10 bases. Germline CDR1 is GTSNPN and CDR2 is SVGIG (reference sequence). The CDR3 totals 12 residues. V gave up 1 base and J gave up 12 bases; unmatched junction bases: 3. The CDR3 protein is CAWSGTGGGQHF. For the CDR3, the DNA is TGTGCCTGGAGTGGGACAGGGGGGGGCCAGCATTTT.

There are a few counts of this clone. The chain couples TRBV9 to TRBJ2-7, with TRBD1 identical over 8 bases. CDR1 and CDR2 from the germline V gene are SGDLS and YYNGEE. The CDR3 spans 15 residues. Trimming at V came to 0 bases and at J to 3 bases, leaving 5 bases not matched to a gene. The CDR3 spells CASSVGSQGDYEQYF. CDR3 sequence (DNA): TGTGCCAGCAGCGTAGGATCACAGGGGGACTACGAGCAGTACTTC.

CDR3 nucleotide sequence: TGCGCCAGCAGCTTGGTTCCCAGGATAAACTCTGGAAACACCATATATTTT. It yields the protein CASSLVPRINSGNTIYF. The rearrangement joins TRBV5-1 to TRBJ1-3; the D is unclear. V was trimmed by 0 bases and J by 0 bases, leaving 13 bases between them. Germline-derived CDR1 and CDR2 are SGHRS and YFSETQ. This CDR3 has 17 residues.

The rearrangement links TRBV7-2 to TRBJ1-2, with TRBD1 identical over 8 bases. Germline V gives CDR1 SGHTA, CDR2 FQGNSA. V shed 5 bases and J 2 bases; nucleotides not matched to a gene: 10. The CDR3 contains 16 residues. CDR3 coding DNA: TGTGCCAGCAGCCCTGAGACAGGGGTCCAAAACTATGGCTACACCTTC. It codes for CASSPETGVQNYGYTF.